This T cell receptor (beta chain) was sequenced during a study of T cell responses to AZD1222 COVID-19 vaccine. Libraries were prepared by immunoSEQ multiplex PCR; TCRdb keeps only in-frame clonotypes and omits some of them. The sample contains 55,000 to 75,000 clones, approximately 85% of which appear only once. Study conclusions and caveats: No repertoire was sampled before or during the peak T cell response, only after it. Only six individuals given AZD1222 were seropositive at baseline. Spike-wide coverage was observed for vaccine-associated CD4 TCRs, with dominant responses at 160-218 and 743-854.

V lost 4 bases and J lost 0, with 11 bases in between. Germline CDR1 is SGHNT and CDR2 is YYREEE (reference sequence). The length of the CDR3 is 15 residues. Regarding this clone: Its antigen is as yet unknown.

The sequence came from an adult in good health. The input for sequencing was peripheral blood, taken on day 0 of MenACWY control vaccination. The chain combines TRBV5-4 with TRBJ2-1; no reliable D call. The CDR3 protein is CASSRDSSSYNEQFF. The CDR3 DNA is TGTGCCAGCAGCCGAGACTCGAGCTCCTACAATGAGCAGTTCTTC.